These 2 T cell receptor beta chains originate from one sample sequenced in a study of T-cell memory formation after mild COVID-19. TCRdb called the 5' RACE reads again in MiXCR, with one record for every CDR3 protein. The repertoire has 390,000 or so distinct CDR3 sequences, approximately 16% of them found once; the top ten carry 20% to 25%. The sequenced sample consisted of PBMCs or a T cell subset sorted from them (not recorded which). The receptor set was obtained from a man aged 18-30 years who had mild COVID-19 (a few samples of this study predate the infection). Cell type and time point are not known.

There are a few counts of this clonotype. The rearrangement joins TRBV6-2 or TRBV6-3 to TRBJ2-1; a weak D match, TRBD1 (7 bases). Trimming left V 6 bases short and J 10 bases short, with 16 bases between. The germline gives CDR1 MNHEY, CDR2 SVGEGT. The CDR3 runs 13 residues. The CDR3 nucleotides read TGTGCCAGCAGCCCGACAGGGAGGTTAGAGCAGTTCTTC. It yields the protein CASSPTGRLEQFF.

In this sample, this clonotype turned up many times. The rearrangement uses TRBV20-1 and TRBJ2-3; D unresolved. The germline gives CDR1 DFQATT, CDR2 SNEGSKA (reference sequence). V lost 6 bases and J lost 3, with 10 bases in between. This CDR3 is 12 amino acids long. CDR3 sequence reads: CSALTRTDTQYF. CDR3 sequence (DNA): TGCAGTGCCCTTACCCGGACAGATACGCAGTATTTT.